This T cell receptor (beta chain) was captured in a study of shared T cell receptors in the human thymus. Comments on this clone: Additional DNA sequences in this sample encode the identical CDR3.

The assay was immunoSEQ multiplex PCR, and TCRdb's table has in-frame clones only and misses some. The table has about 610,000 clones, approximately 87% seen once. V was pared by 3 bases and J by 2 bases, with 0 bases of the junction left unmatched. Germline V gene data show CDR1 as LGHNA and CDR2 as YSLEER. This CDR3 has 15 residues. This sample also belongs to another study, concerning human thymus T cells.

The sample taken for sequencing was thymocytes. The TCR comes from a boy younger than two with a congenital heart defect. The gene calls are TRBV4-3 and TRBJ2-1, with 11 bases fitting TRBD2. CDR3 in amino acids: CASSQTSGTYNEQFF. In nucleotides, the CDR3 is TGCGCCAGCAGCCAGACTAGCGGGACCTACAATGAGCAGTTCTTC.